Many counts were recorded for the clone carrying this TCR beta chain. The antigen is not known. Expressed TCRB transcripts got sequenced, as all isolated RNA was reverse transcribed. Profiling relied on immunoSEQ multiplex PCR, and the TCRdb table lists in-frame clones only, not all of them. The sample holds 400,000 or so clones, around 10% seen once. CDR1 and CDR2 (germline): KGHSH, LQKENI. The germline V and J ends were trimmed by 3 bases and 6 bases, with 12 bases remaining between them. This CDR3 has 13 amino acids. The data were taken from a study of beta chain features in type 1 diabetes. The wider study: The study found patients and healthy donors alike in age, gender and cell yields.

Study outcomes and limitations: When cDNA is sequenced, cells with high TCR expression could be over-represented. PCR might pick shorter templates more often, in the same way for patients and controls. For type 1 diabetes patients, VDJ junctions showed fewer insertions and more deletions. When Type 1 diabetes patients were examined, their TCRB CDR3s proved moderately but significantly shorter in all four CD4+ subsets.

The sequenced sample consisted of central memory CD4+ T cells from blood. The chain carries TRBV18 and TRBJ2-7; D is perhaps TRBD2 (6 bases). The clonotype comes from a young man with type 1 diabetes. This chain's CDR3 is CASSPPQGGEQYF. As DNA, the CDR3 is TGTGCCAGCTCACCCCCGCAGGGAGGCGAGCAGTACTTC.